This entry is about one T cell receptor beta chain. CDR1 is MDHEN, CDR2 SYDVKM, per germline. Trimming took 8 bases from V and 2 from J, leaving 21 bases between them. This CDR3 comprises 16 residues. This entry is derived from a study of blood T cell repertoires in COVID-19. At the level of the study: The study drew acute and convalescent COVID-19 samples from the United States, Italy and Spain. Sources were T cells, B-cell-depleted T cells, or PBMCs; the material itself was cDNA or gDNA.

This table comes from immunoSEQ multiplex PCR, and its TCRdb copy is limited to in-frame clones, with some not included. The table records roughly 220,000 clones, 86% of them present only once. Sequencing was performed on PBMCs or T cells enriched from blood (not recorded which). The chain has TRBV28 and TRBJ1-2; possible D gene TRBD1, 6 bases. This clonotype originated in a woman aged 40 to 50 with acute COVID-19. The CDR3 loop reads CASGTLGQVFNYGYTF. In DNA, the CDR3 is TGTGCCAGCGGGACATTGGGGCAGGTGTTCAACTATGGCTACACCTTC.